Sequencing of this T cell receptor beta chain was carried out in a study of blood T cell repertoires in COVID-19. Study information: PBMCs, B-cell-depleted T cells, or T cells were the source of the cDNA or gDNA that made up the material.

Authors' analysis steps: Amplified reference gene primers provided the basis for estimating nucleated cell counts. This table comes from immunoSEQ multiplex PCR, and its TCRdb copy is limited to in-frame clones, with some not included. The D gene and trimming were derived from the DNA, and the V and J assignments and clone size from that table. The sample carries fewer than 350,000 clones, 75% to 90% recorded once. With 5 bases removed from V and 3 bases from J, the gap between germline ends came to 10 bases. The CDR3 loop spans 13 amino acids. The V gene's germline CDR1 is SGHTA and CDR2 FQGNSA. Participant-reported clinical history was the basis for cohort assignment. This clone came up a few times.

This sequence originates from a man aged 25-45 years who had recovered from COVID-19. The chain couples TRBV7-2 to TRBJ1-2; no firm D call. The sample was PBMCs or T cells enriched from blood (not recorded which). CDR3 sequence reads: CASSVSRDYGYTF. The CDR3 DNA sequence: TGTGCCAGCAGCGTTTCCCGGGACTATGGCTACACCTTC.